The 13 T cell receptor beta chains given below trace back to one sample, sequenced in a study of T cells in Graves' hyperthyroidism and ophthalmopathy. Amplification targeted TCR beta CDR3 regions from RNA transcripts. HTBI primers were employed in a first-round RT-PCR of the TCR CDR3. TCRdb reprocessed the multiplex PCR reads via MiXCR and lists one record per CDR3 protein. The repertoire includes some 360,000 distinct CDR3 sequences, 11% to 15% of them detected once, and 11% sits in the top ten. The sample consisted of blood. The receptors were gathered from an older woman with Graves' hyperthyroidism.

This clonotype has ten or more counts. The chain carries TRBV20-1 and TRBJ2-5; 9 nucleotides match TRBD1. Trimming took 0 bases from V and 5 from J; bases not matched to a gene: 4. Germline V gene data show CDR1 as DFQATT and CDR2 as SNEGSKA (reference sequence). This CDR3 has 14 amino acids. Here the CDR3 reads CSARDGTGRETQYF. The CDR3 nucleotides read TGCAGTGCTAGAGATGGGACAGGGAGGGAGACCCAGTACTTC.

Many counts were recorded for this clonotype. The gene calls are TRBV10-3 and TRBJ1-1; D might be TRBD1 (6 bases). Germline CDR1 is ENHRY and CDR2 is SYGVKD. CDR3 size: 14 residues. V was clipped by 6 bases and J by 4 bases, with 15 bases between them. CDR3 sequence: CAIRLKQGSTEAFF. The CDR3 DNA reads as TGTGCCATCAGGTTAAAACAGGGCTCCACTGAAGCTTTCTTT.

This clonotype was observed at least ten times. The chain uses TRBV9 and TRBJ2-7, with 7 bases lining up with TRBD2. V gave up 3 bases and J gave up 0 bases; unmatched junction bases: 3. The CDR3 is made up of 14 amino acids. Per the germline V gene, CDR1 is SGDLS and CDR2 is YYNGEE. CDR3 sequence: CASSAGGSSYEQYF. CDR3 DNA sequence: TGTGCCAGCAGCGCAGGCGGGAGCTCCTACGAGCAGTACTTC.

This clonotype was seen ten or more times. The chain recombines TRBV3-1 with TRBJ1-5, with D hard to call. CDR1 is LGHDT and CDR2 is YNNKEL in the germline V gene (reference sequence). The CDR3 is 13 amino acids. Trimming removed 4 bases from V and 3 bases from J, with 7 bases in between. CDR3 amino acids: CASSRSTNQPQHF. CDR3 bases: TGTGCCAGCAGCCGGTCCACCAATCAGCCCCAGCATTTT. Supplemented by reference TRBV3-1 and TRBJ1-5, the full variable domain reads DTAVSQTPKYLVTQMGNDKSIKCEQNLGHDTMYWYKQDSKKFLKIMFSYNNKELIINETVPNRFSPKSPDKAHLNLHINSLELGDSAVYFCASSRSTNQPQHFGDGTRLSIL.

J is TRBJ2-1 and V is TRBV5-1; D possibly corresponds to TRBD1 (7 bases). Germline V gene data show CDR1 as SGHRS and CDR2 as YFSETQ. CDR3 length: 17 amino acids. V was pared by 4 bases and J by 4 bases, with 21 bases between. The CDR3 spells CASSPQGRGQTYNEQFF. The CDR3 nucleotides are TGCGCCAGCAGCCCCCAGGGGCGGGGACAGACATACAATGAGCAGTTCTTC.

This clonotype came up many times. The gene calls are TRBV9 and TRBJ2-5, with 12 bases fitting TRBD2. This CDR3 is built from 15 residues. CDR1 is SGDLS, CDR2 YYNGEE, per germline. With V trimmed by 4 bases and J by 2 bases, 3 bases remained unmatched. Written as DNA, the CDR3 is TGTGCCAGCAGCCGCGGACTAGCGGGACAAGAGACCCAGTACTTC. It yields the protein CASSRGLAGQETQYF.

The sample holds a few counts of this clonotype. A much larger clone differs by one base, so this may be a read error. The chain recombines TRBV6-1 with TRBJ1-2, with 7 positions matching TRBD1. Germline CDR1 and CDR2: MNHNS and SASEGT. The CDR3 covers 13 residues. CDR3 DNA sequence: TGTGCCAGCAGGGGGGACAGCCTCTATGACTACACCTTC. This gives the protein CASRGDSLYDYTF.

Points on this clonotype: A much larger clone is a single base away; this may be a read error. V and J are TRBV7-3 and TRBJ2-2; D not resolved. Germline CDR1 is SGHTA and CDR2 is FQGTGA. The CDR3 runs 12 residues. Trimming cost V 4 bases and J 7 bases, with 7 bases left between them. CDR3 DNA sequence: TGTGCCAGCAGCTCAAATCGCGGGGAGCTGTTTTTT. Translating it yields CASSSNRGELFF.

This clonotype was recorded many times. J is TRBJ2-5 and V is TRBV20-1; D may be TRBD2 (5 bases). The germline V gene encodes CDR1 DFQATT and CDR2 SNEGSKA (reference sequence). The CDR3 spans 14 residues. V was clipped by 2 bases and J by 5 bases, with 15 bases between them. This chain's CDR3 is CSARLSGPRETQYF. CDR3 coding DNA: TGCAGTGCTAGACTGAGCGGCCCCAGGGAGACCCAGTACTTC.

The chain joins TRBV9 to TRBJ1-1; no firm D call. V was shortened by 0 bases and J by 8 bases, with 17 bases between the two germline ends. CDR1 and CDR2 from the germline V gene are SGDLS and YYNGEE. The CDR3 is 15 residues long. The CDR3 DNA follows: TGTGCCAGCAGCGTAGCTTGGGGAGGCCGGGAGGAAGCTTTCTTT. This gives the protein CASSVAWGGREEAFF.

This chain uses TRBV19 with TRBJ2-1; D might be TRBD1 or TRBD2, each matching 5 bases. The CDR3 extends over 14 amino acids. Germline V gene sequence: CDR1 LNHDA, CDR2 SQIVND (reference sequence). Trimming pared 4 bases from V and 8 bases from J, leaving 15 bases between. CDR3 sequence reads: CASSTGNSRDEQFF. The CDR3, as DNA: TGTGCCAGTAGTACGGGGAACTCCAGGGATGAGCAGTTCTTC.

There are many counts of this clonotype. The rearrangement uses TRBV5-1 and TRBJ2-7, with D unclear. Trimming cost V 5 bases and J 5 bases, with 8 bases left between them. This CDR3 is built from 11 residues. Germline lookup yields CDR1 SGHRS and CDR2 YFSETQ. CDR3 in DNA: TGCGCCAGCAGTTTTGAGGACGAGCAGTACTTC. It yields the protein CASSFEDEQYF.

This clonotype was seen many times. J is TRBJ2-1 and V is TRBV7-6, with TRBD2 identical over 7 bases. J gave up 7 bases and V 1 base, and 13 bases lay outside the gene matches. Germline-derived CDR1 and CDR2 are SGHVS and FNYEAQ. This CDR3 spans 17 amino acids. The CDR3 DNA reads as TGTGCCAGCAGCTTAGACCGCCGTAGCGGGCCCAGGAATGAGCAGTTCTTC. It is translated as CASSLDRRSGPRNEQFF.